Shown below are 22 T cell receptor beta chains from a single sample sequenced in a study of T cells in tumors after PD-1 blockade. The protocol was immunoSEQ multiplex PCR, while the TCRdb copy is restricted to in-frame clones and leaves out a portion. Of 14,000 or so clones listed, about 67% are singletons. Specimen: tumor tissue, collected after anti-PD-1 treatment. The receptor set was obtained from a human donor with cutaneous squamous cell carcinoma.

V is TRBV18 and J is TRBJ2-2; D gene unclear. Germline assignment: CDR1 KGHSH and CDR2 LQKENI. Deletions cut 2 bases from V and 3 bases from J, with 4 bases between. This CDR3 comprises 13 residues. The chain's CDR3 is CASSPGYTGELFF. Written as DNA, the CDR3 is TGTGCCAGCTCACCAGGTTACACCGGGGAGCTGTTTTTT.

The chain joins TRBV9 to TRBJ1-1; D remains unclear. Looked up from germline, CDR1 is SGDLS and CDR2 is YYNGEE. The CDR3 loop spans 15 amino acids. Between the trimmed V and J ends, which lost 0 bases and 1 base, there was a span of 10 bases. CDR3 amino acids: CASSVVNAGNTEAFF. The CDR3 region has the DNA TGTGCCAGCAGCGTAGTAAATGCAGGGAACACTGAAGCTTTCTTT.

This chain joins TRBV19 and TRBJ1-2; D gene unclear. V was clipped by 0 bases and J by 2 bases, with 7 bases between them. CDR1 and CDR2 (germline): LNHDA, SQIVND (reference sequence). This CDR3 spans 14 amino acids. CDR3 protein: CASSIDTTNYGYTF. CDR3 DNA sequence: TGTGCCAGTAGTATAGATACCACCAACTATGGCTACACCTTC.

The V gene is TRBV18, the J gene TRBJ1-6; D is unclear. Germline assignment: CDR1 KGHSH and CDR2 LQKENI. Deletions cut 6 bases from V and 10 bases from J, with 19 bases between. The CDR3 is 15 residues long. DNA of the CDR3: TGTGCCAGCTCTACGGAGCGCGGGTCGCAGTCACCCCTCCACTTT. Its protein product is CASSTERGSQSPLHF.

The sample holds one count of this clone. The chain couples TRBV3-1 (or the pseudogene TRBV3-2) to TRBJ2-6; 10 bases are a match to TRBD2. With V trimmed by 3 bases and J by 0 bases, 5 bases remained unmatched. The CDR3 contains 18 residues. The germline gives CDR1 LGHDT, CDR2 YNNKEL (reference sequence). The CDR3 region is CASSQGSGRASGANVLTF. The CDR3 DNA sequence: TGTGCCAGCAGCCAGGGGAGCGGGAGGGCCTCTGGGGCCAACGTCCTGACTTTC.

The rearrangement uses TRBV2 and TRBJ1-2, with D perhaps TRBD1 (5 bases). Germline loops: CDR1 SNHLY, CDR2 FYNNEI. The V and J ends lost 6 bases and 5 bases respectively, with 13 bases between them. This CDR3 is built from 13 residues. CDR3: CASSGEGRYGYTF. DNA for the CDR3: TGTGCCAGCAGCGGGGAGGGGAGATATGGCTACACCTTC.

This chain joins TRBV28 and TRBJ2-7, with 7 bases that match TRBD2. Germline V gene lookup returns CDR1 MDHEN and CDR2 SYDVKM. With V trimmed by 6 bases and J by 7 bases, 9 bases remained unmatched. The CDR3 has 13 amino acids. CDR3 in DNA: TGTGCCAGCAGACTCCCCCCGGGAGGAGAGCAGTACTTC. Its protein product is CASRLPPGGEQYF.

The V call is TRBV3-1 (or the pseudogene TRBV3-2), the J call TRBJ2-1, with D perhaps matching TRBD2 (5 bases). V was pared by 2 bases and J by 3 bases, with 8 bases between. Germline values: CDR1 LGHDT, CDR2 YNNKEL (reference sequence). The CDR3 is 14 residues long. The DNA for the CDR3 is TGTGCCAGCAGCCAACCGGGGAGCTACAATGAGCAGTTCTTC. The encoded protein is CASSQPGSYNEQFF.

The chain recombines TRBV7-8 with TRBJ2-7, with 8 bases fitting TRBD1. Germline V lookup: CDR1 SGHVS, CDR2 FQNEAQ. The CDR3 is 12 residues long. V shed 5 bases and J 9 bases; nucleotides not matched to a gene: 6. The CDR3 nucleotides are TGTGCCAGCAGCCCTCGACAGGGGAGGCAGTACTTC. Translation gives CASSPRQGRQYF.

The chain uses TRBV21-1 and TRBJ2-3; no check of the table's D call, TRBD1, against the DNA was made. TRBV21-1 is tagged as a pseudogene. CDR3 length equals 14 residues. In nucleotides, the CDR3 is TGTGCCGGTCCCCGGGACAGCTACACAGATACGCAGTATTTT. This encodes CAGPRDSYTDTQYF.

This clone was counted only a few times. The chain uses TRBV5-8 and TRBJ1-2; D call uncertain. Germline V lookup: CDR1 SGHTS, CDR2 YDEGEE. The V end lost 2 bases, the J end lost 5 bases, and 7 bases lay between the germline ends. This CDR3 is 12 amino acids long. CDR3 sequence reads: CASSFRDYGYTF. In nucleotides, the CDR3 is TGTGCCAGCAGCTTCCGCGATTATGGCTACACCTTC.

V gene TRBV5-6 combines with J gene TRBJ2-3; 9 bases align to TRBD1. The CDR3 spans 12 residues. Trimming at V came to 5 bases and at J to 14 bases, leaving 9 bases not matched to a gene. Germline CDR1 and CDR2: SGHDT and YYEEEE. CDR3 protein: CASRGRGTGLYF. Written as DNA, the CDR3 is TGTGCCAGCAGGGGTAGAGGGACAGGGCTGTATTTT.

V is TRBV15 and J is TRBJ1-5, with D possibly matching TRBD1 (5 bases). The CDR3 has 16 amino acids. Looked up from germline, CDR1 is LNHNV and CDR2 is YYDKDF (reference sequence). With 0 bases removed from V and 6 bases from J, the gap between germline ends came to 15 bases. For the CDR3, the DNA is TGTGCCACCAGCAGAGATGATCGACGGAGGGGTCAGCCCCAGCATTTT. This codes for CATSRDDRRRGQPQHF.

V usage is TRBV19 and J usage is TRBJ1-2, with D perhaps matching TRBD1 (5 bases). The V end was cut by 8 bases, the J end by 5 bases, with 18 bases between. The CDR3 covers 14 residues. Germline lookup yields CDR1 LNHDA and CDR2 SQIVND (reference sequence). DNA of the CDR3: TGTGCCAGTGGGACGGAGACGGGTTGGTATGGCTACACCTTC. Protein product: CASGTETGWYGYTF.

The rearrangement joins TRBV19 to TRBJ2-3; D is undetermined. CDR1 and CDR2 from the germline V gene are LNHDA and SQIVND (reference sequence). Trimming shortened V by 3 bases and J by 2 bases, and 9 bases separated the two germline ends. The CDR3 has 14 residues. The DNA of the CDR3 is TGTGCCAGTAGTATCGGCCCTGACACAGATACGCAGTATTTT. Its protein product is CASSIGPDTDTQYF.

This clone was seen only a few times. This CDR3 is CASSFGVTGNPLSGYTF. Here the CDR3 DNA reads TGTGCCAGCAGCTTTGGGGTTACAGGGAATCCGCTATCTGGCTACACCTTC. V usage is TRBV7-2 and J usage is TRBJ1-2; perhaps TRBD1 as D (6 bases). V was shortened by 3 bases and J by 7 bases, with 24 bases between the two germline ends. Germline loops: CDR1 SGHTA, CDR2 FQGNSA. This CDR3 has 17 residues.

The V call is TRBV30, the J call TRBJ1-4; D is uncertain. In germline, CDR1 is GTSNPN, CDR2 SVGIG (reference sequence). This CDR3 has 11 residues. With 0 bases removed from V and 14 bases from J, the gap between germline ends came to 10 bases. The CDR3 region has the DNA TGTGCCTGGAGTGTACGAGCAAACCTGTTTTTT. It codes for CAWSVRANLFF. Full variable domain (missing parts from reference TRBV30 and TRBJ1-4): SQTIHQWPATLVQPVGSPLSLECTVEGTSNPNLYWYRQAAGRGLQLLFYSVGIGQISSEVPQNLSASRPQDRQFILSSKKLLLSDSGFYLCAWSVRANLFFGSGTQLSVL.

The J gene is TRBJ2-1, the V gene TRBV6-5, with D tentatively TRBD1 (6 bases). The CDR3 runs to 14 residues. V was clipped by 8 bases and J by 2 bases, with 13 bases between them. Germline loops: CDR1 MNHEY, CDR2 SVGAGI. The CDR3 loop reads CASAWGQAYNEQFF. The CDR3 region has the DNA TGTGCCAGCGCCTGGGGACAAGCCTACAATGAGCAGTTCTTC.

The J gene is TRBJ1-3, the V gene TRBV7-8, with unresolved D. V dropped 0 bases and J dropped 0 bases, with 6 bases sitting between them. This CDR3 contains 15 residues. Germline CDR1 reads SGHVS; CDR2 reads FQNEAQ. This CDR3 reads CASSLASISGNTIYF. The CDR3, as DNA: TGTGCCAGCAGCTTAGCCTCCATCTCTGGAAACACCATATATTTT.

This clone is judged medium-sized. This chain uses TRBV18 with TRBJ2-1; perhaps TRBD2 as D (5 bases). V lost 2 bases to trimming and J lost 5 bases, with 10 bases between them. The CDR3 runs to 14 residues. Germline CDR1 and CDR2: KGHSH and LQKENI. CDR3 nucleotides: TGTGCCAGCTCACCAGGTCTAGCAAACAATGAGCAGTTCTTC. Encoded protein: CASSPGLANNEQFF.

The rearrangement uses TRBV5-6 and TRBJ1-6; TRBD1 agrees at 9 bases. CDR3 size: 18 residues. Germline values: CDR1 SGHDT, CDR2 YYEEEE. V was pared by 3 bases and J by 2 bases, with 9 bases of the junction left unmatched. For the CDR3, the DNA is TGTGCCAGCAGCTGGGACAGGGATCCACAACCCTATAATTCACCCCTCCACTTT. Amino acid sequence: CASSWDRDPQPYNSPLHF.

The rearrangement links TRBV30 to TRBJ1-1, with D unclear. This CDR3 comprises 14 residues. The ends were cut back, 2 bases at V and 0 bases at J, with 10 bases in the middle. Germline lookup yields CDR1 GTSNPN and CDR2 SVGIG (reference sequence). The CDR3 reads CAWSPSRVNTEAFF. The CDR3, as DNA: TGTGCCTGGAGTCCTTCCCGGGTGAACACTGAAGCTTTCTTT.